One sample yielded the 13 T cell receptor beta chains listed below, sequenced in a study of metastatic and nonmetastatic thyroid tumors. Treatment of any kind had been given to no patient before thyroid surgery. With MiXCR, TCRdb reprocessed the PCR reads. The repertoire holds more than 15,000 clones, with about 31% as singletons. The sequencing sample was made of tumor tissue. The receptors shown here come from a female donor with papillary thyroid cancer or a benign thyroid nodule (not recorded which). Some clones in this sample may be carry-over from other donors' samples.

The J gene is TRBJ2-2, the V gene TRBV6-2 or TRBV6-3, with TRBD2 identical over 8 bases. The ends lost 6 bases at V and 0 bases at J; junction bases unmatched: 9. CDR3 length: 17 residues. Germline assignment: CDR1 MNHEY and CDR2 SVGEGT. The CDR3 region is CASSPDGGGPNTGELFF. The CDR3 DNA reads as TGTGCCAGCAGCCCGGACGGCGGGGGGCCGAACACCGGGGAGCTGTTTTTT.

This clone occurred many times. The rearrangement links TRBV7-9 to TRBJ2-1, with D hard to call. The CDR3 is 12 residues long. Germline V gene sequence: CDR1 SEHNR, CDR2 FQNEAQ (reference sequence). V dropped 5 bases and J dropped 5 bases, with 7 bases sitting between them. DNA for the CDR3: TGTGCCAGCAGCCAACAGCACAATGAGCAGTTCTTC. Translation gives CASSQQHNEQFF.

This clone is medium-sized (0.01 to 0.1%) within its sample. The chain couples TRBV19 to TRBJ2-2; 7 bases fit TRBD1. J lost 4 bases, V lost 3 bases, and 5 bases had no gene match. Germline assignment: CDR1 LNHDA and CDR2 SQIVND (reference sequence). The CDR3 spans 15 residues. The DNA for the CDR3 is TGTGCCAGTAGTATTGGGACAGAAGTCACCGGGGAGCTGTTTTTT. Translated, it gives CASSIGTEVTGELFF.

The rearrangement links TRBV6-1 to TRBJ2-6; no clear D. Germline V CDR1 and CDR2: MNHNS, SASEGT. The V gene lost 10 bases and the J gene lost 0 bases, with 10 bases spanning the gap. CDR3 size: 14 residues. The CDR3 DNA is TGTGCCACCGAGCAAGGCTCTGGGGCCAACGTCCTGACTTTC. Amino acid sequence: CATEQGSGANVLTF.

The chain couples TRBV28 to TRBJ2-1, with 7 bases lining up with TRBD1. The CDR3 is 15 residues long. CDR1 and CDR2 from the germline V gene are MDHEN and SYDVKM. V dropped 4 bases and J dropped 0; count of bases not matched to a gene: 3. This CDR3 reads CASSSPGGSYNEQFF. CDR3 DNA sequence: TGTGCCAGCAGTTCCCCAGGGGGCTCCTACAATGAGCAGTTCTTC.

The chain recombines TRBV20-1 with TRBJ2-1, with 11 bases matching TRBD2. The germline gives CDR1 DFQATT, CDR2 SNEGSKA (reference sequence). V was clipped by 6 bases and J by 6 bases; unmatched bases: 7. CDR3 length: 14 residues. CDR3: CSARTSGFPNEQFF. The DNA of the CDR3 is TGCAGTGCGAGGACTAGCGGGTTTCCCAATGAGCAGTTCTTC.

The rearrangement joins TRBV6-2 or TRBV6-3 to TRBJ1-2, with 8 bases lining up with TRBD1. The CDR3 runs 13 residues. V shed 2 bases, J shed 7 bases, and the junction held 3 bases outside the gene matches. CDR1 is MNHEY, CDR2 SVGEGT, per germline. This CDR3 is CASSYPGQGGYTF. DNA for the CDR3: TGTGCCAGCAGTTACCCCGGACAGGGTGGCTACACCTTC.

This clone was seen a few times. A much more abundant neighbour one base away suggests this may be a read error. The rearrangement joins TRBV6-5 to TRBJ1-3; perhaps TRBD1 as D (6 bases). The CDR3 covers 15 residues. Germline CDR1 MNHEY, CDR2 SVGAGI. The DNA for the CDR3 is TGTGCCAGCAGTTATATCGGGGGCTCTGTAAACACCATATATTTT. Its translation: CASSYIGGSVNTIYF.

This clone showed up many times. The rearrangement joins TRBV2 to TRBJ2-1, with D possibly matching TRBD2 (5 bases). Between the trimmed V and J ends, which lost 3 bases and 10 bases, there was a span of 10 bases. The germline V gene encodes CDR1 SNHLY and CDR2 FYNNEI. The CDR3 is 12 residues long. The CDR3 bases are TGTGCCAGCAGTGACCGTAGCGTCGAGCAGTTCTTC. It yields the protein CASSDRSVEQFF. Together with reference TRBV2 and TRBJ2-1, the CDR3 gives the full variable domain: EPEVTQTPSHQVTQMGQEVILRCVPISNHLYFYWYRQILGQKVEFLVSFYNNEISEKSEIFDDQFSVERPDGSNFTLKIRSTKLEDSAMYFCASSDRSVEQFFGPGTRLTVL.

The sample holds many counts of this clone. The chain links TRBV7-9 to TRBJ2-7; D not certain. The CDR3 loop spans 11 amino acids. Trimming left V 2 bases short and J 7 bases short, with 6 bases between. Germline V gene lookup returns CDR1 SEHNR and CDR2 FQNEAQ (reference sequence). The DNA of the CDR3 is TGTGCCAGCAGCTTATTAAGGGAGCAGTACTTC. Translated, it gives CASSLLREQYF.

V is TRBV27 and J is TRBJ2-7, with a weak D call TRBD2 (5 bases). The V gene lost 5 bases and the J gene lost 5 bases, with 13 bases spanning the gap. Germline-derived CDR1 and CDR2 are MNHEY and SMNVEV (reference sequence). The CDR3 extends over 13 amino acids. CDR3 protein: CASSEGKEDEQYF. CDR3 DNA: TGTGCCAGCAGTGAAGGGAAGGAGGACGAGCAGTACTTC.

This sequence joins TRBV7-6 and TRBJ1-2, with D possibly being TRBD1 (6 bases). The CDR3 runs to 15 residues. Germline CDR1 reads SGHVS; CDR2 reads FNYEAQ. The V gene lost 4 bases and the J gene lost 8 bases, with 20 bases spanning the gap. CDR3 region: CASSSEISGERGYTF. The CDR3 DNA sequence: TGTGCCAGCAGCTCCGAGATCTCAGGGGAGCGGGGCTACACCTTC. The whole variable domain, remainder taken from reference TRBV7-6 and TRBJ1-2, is GAGVSQSPRYKVTKRGQDVALRCDPISGHVSLYWYRQALGQGPEFLTYFNYEAQQDKSGLPNDRFSAERPEGSISTLTIQRTEQRDSAMYRCASSSEISGERGYTFGSGTRLTVV.

The CDR3 DNA follows: TGTGCCTGGAGGGGGGGACCCTACGAGCAGTACTTC. Protein: CAWRGGPYEQYF. The V and J genes are TRBV30 and TRBJ2-7; maybe TRBD2 (6 bases). The CDR3 extends over 12 amino acids. V was clipped by 3 bases and J by 2 bases, with 8 bases between them. Germline CDR1 is GTSNPN and CDR2 is SVGIG (reference sequence).